A selection of T cell receptor beta chains follows, all from one sample in a study of CD8+ T cells in alopecia areata. Sequencing used immunoSEQ multiplex PCR; TCRdb keeps in-frame clones, though not all of them. The sample shows over 200,000 clones, about 60% of them seen only once. Source: CD4+ T cells sorted from blood, taken at week 0. These receptors all come from a human donor with alopecia areata. The CDR3 runs from the conserved cysteine through the conserved F or W. A D gene is named only where the DNA matches it firmly. Clone size is not always given. Where it is, it says once, few, many or a class for expanded clones.

j_call | v_call | d_call | clone_size | cdr3_nt | cdr3_aa
TRBJ2-1 | TRBV15 | - | once | TGTGCCACCAGCAGAGATCTGGGGCACAATGAGCAGTTCTTC | CATSRDLGHNEQFF
TRBJ2-1 | TRBV9 | TRBD2 | - | TGTGCCAGCACACCTAGCGGGAGGGCCCGTGAGCAGTTCTTC | CASTPSGRAREQFF
TRBJ1-2 | TRBV7-9 | TRBD1 | few | TGTGCCAGCAGCTTAGGGACAGGGGTCGGTGGCTACACCTTC | CASSLGTGVGGYTF
TRBJ2-1 | TRBV30 | - | few | TGTGCCTGGGAAAATCAAGCAGGGAATGAGCAGTTCTTC | CAWENQAGNEQFF
TRBJ2-3 | TRBV7-9 | - | - | TGTGCCAAAGGGGCAGATACGCAGTATTTT | CAKGADTQYF
TRBJ1-6 | TRBV7-8 | TRBD1 | - | TGTGCCAGCAGCCTCAGACAGGGGAAGATTACTGATAATTCACCCCTCCACTTT | CASSLRQGKITDNSPLHF
TRBJ2-3 | TRBV29-1 | TRBD1 | - | TGCAGCGTTGAATCAGGGGGATATACGCAGTATTTT | CSVESGGYTQYF
TRBJ2-2 | TRBV4-2 | - | - | TGTGCCAGCAGCCAAGCGATAGGCGCGGGGCTCAACACCGGGGAGCTGTTTTTT | CASSQAIGAGLNTGELFF
TRBJ1-5 | TRBV19 | - | many | TGTGCCAGTATGGGGCTAAGCAATCAGCCCCAGCATTTT | CASMGLSNQPQHF
TRBJ2-7 | TRBV9 | TRBD2 | - | TGTGCCAGCAGCGTTGGCGGGAGGGCAGAGCAGTACTTC | CASSVGGRAEQYF